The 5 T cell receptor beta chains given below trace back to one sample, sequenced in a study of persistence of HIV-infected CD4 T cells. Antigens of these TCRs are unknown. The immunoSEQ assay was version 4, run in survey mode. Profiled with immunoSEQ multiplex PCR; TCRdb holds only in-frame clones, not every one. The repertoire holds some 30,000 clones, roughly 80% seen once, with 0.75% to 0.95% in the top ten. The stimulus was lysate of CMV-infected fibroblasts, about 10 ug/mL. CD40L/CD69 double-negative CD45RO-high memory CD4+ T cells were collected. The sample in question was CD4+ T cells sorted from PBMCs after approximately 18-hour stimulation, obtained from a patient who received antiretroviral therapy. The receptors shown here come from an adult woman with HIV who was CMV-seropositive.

In DNA, the CDR3 is TGCGCCACCCCATGGGGCATTTTAGCCAAAAACATTCAGTACTTC. Protein product: CATPWGILAKNIQYF. The V call is TRBV5-1, the J call TRBJ2-4; maybe TRBD1 (5 bases). The CDR3 is 15 residues long. Per the germline V gene, CDR1 is SGHRS and CDR2 is YFSETQ. The V end lost 9 bases, the J end lost 0 bases, and 16 bases lay between the germline ends. Variable domain in full (rest from reference TRBV5-1 and TRBJ2-4): KAGVTQTPRYLIKTRGQQVTLSCSPISGHRSVSWYQQTPGQGLQFLFEYFSETQRNKGNFPGRFSGRQFSNSRSEMNVSTLELGDSALYLCATPWGILAKNIQYFGAGTRLSVL.

This chain's CDR3 is CASTLQGAVTDTQYF. The CDR3 coding sequence is TGCGCCAGCACATTACAGGGGGCGGTCACAGATACGCAGTATTTT. The rearrangement joins TRBV5-1 to TRBJ2-3; TRBD1 agrees at 9 bases. The germline CDR1 and CDR2 sequences are SGHRS and YFSETQ. V was clipped by 6 bases and J by 2 bases; unmatched bases: 7. The CDR3 consists of 15 residues.

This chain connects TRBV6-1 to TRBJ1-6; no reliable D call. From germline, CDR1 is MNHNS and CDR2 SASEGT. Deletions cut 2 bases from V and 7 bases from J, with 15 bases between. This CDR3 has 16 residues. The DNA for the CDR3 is TGTGCCAGCAGTGAAAGCGCCCCTAGGAAGAATTCACCCCTCCACTTT. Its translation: CASSESAPRKNSPLHF.

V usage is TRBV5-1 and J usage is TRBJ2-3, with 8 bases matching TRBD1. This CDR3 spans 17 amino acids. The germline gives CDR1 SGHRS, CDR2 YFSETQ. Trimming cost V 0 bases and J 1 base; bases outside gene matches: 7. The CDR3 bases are TGCGCCAGCAGCTTGGGGGCCGGGACAGGAGGCACAGATACGCAGTATTTT. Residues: CASSLGAGTGGTDTQYF.

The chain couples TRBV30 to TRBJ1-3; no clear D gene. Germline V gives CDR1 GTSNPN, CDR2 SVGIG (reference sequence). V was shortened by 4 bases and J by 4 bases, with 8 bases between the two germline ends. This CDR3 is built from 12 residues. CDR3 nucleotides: TGTGCCTGGAATACTGCCGGAAACACCATATATTTT. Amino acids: CAWNTAGNTIYF.